Shown below are 7 T cell receptor beta chains from a single sample sequenced in a study of Graves' ophthalmopathy and Graves' hyperthyroidism. Amplifying from RNA transcripts, the study obtained TCR beta CDR3 regions. HTBI primers were used in a first-round RT-PCR, which preceded a second-round multiplex PCR. MiXCR, applied by TCRdb to the multiplex PCR reads, yields one record per CDR3 protein. This table holds over 650,000 distinct CDR3 sequences, about 38% found once. Sequencing was performed on peripheral blood. The source is an adult man with Graves' ophthalmopathy.

The V gene is TRBV5-1, the J gene TRBJ1-4, with 8 bases aligning to TRBD1. With V trimmed by 0 bases and J by 8 bases, 3 bases remained unmatched. The CDR3 is made up of 14 amino acids. Germline CDR1 is SGHRS and CDR2 is YFSETQ. The CDR3 loop reads CASSLDDRGEKLFF. The CDR3, as DNA: TGCGCCAGCAGCTTGGATGACAGGGGCGAAAAACTGTTTTTT.

This clonotype has ten or more counts. The DNA of the CDR3 is TGTGCCAGCAGCAGGAGGACAGGACCTGGAAACACCATATATTTT. This gives the protein CASSRRTGPGNTIYF. The rearrangement links TRBV7-2 to TRBJ1-3; 7 bases match TRBD1. CDR1 is SGHTA, CDR2 FQGNSA, per germline. With V trimmed by 5 bases and J by 2 bases, 6 bases remained unmatched. The CDR3 extends over 15 amino acids. The whole variable domain, filled in from reference TRBV7-2 and TRBJ1-3, reads GAGVSQSPSNKVTEKGKDVELRCDPISGHTALYWYRQSLGQGLEFLIYFQGNSAPDKSGLPSDRFSAERTGGSVSTLTIQRTQQEDSAVYLCASSRRTGPGNTIYFGEGSWLTVV.

This clonotype appeared once. The CDR3 end shows no conserved phenylalanine or tryptophan, and so a read error is likely. The chain couples TRBV7-3 to TRBJ1-1; weak D call: TRBD1 (5 bases). V was pared by 4 bases and J by 7 bases, with 13 bases between. Per germline, CDR1 SGHTA and CDR2 FQGTGA. There are 13 residues in the CDR3. Written as DNA, the CDR3 is TGTGCCAGCAGCTCTCACAGGACCAATGAAGCTTTCTCT. It encodes CASSSHRTNEAFS.

There are many counts of this clonotype. This rearrangement joins TRBV6-1 to TRBJ1-1, with TRBD1 as a possible D gene (6 bases). Trimming removed 7 bases from V and 9 bases from J, with 18 bases in between. CDR1 and CDR2 (germline): MNHNS, SASEGT. This CDR3 contains 13 residues. CDR3 amino acids: CASTYNRELKAFF. The CDR3 DNA follows: TGTGCCAGCACCTACAACAGGGAATTAAAAGCTTTCTTT.

The chain uses TRBV7-9 and TRBJ2-7; 7 bases fit TRBD1. The CDR3 contains 16 residues. Germline values: CDR1 SEHNR, CDR2 FQNEAQ (reference sequence). V was pared by 6 bases and J by 0 bases, with 11 bases of the junction left unmatched. CDR3 sequence (DNA): TGTGCCAGCAGTCCCGCCGGGACAGTGGTCTCCTACGAGCAGTACTTC. It codes for CASSPAGTVVSYEQYF.

The chain recombines TRBV19 with TRBJ1-1; TRBD1 might be the D (6 bases). This CDR3 region has 12 residues. Germline V CDR1 and CDR2: LNHDA, SQIVND (reference sequence). V was cut by 5 bases and J by 10 bases, with 14 bases left in between. The CDR3 nucleotides are TGTGCCAGTAGTGACCACGGGGGGGCAGCTTTCTTT. This sequence encodes CASSDHGGAAFF.

V is TRBV5-1 and J is TRBJ1-2, with D unclear. V was shortened by 0 bases and J by 2 bases, with 8 bases between the two germline ends. The CDR3 sequence is 14 residues long. The germline gives CDR1 SGHRS, CDR2 YFSETQ. The CDR3: CASSLGRRNYGYTF. The CDR3 nucleotides read TGCGCCAGCAGCTTGGGCAGACGAAACTATGGCTACACCTTC.